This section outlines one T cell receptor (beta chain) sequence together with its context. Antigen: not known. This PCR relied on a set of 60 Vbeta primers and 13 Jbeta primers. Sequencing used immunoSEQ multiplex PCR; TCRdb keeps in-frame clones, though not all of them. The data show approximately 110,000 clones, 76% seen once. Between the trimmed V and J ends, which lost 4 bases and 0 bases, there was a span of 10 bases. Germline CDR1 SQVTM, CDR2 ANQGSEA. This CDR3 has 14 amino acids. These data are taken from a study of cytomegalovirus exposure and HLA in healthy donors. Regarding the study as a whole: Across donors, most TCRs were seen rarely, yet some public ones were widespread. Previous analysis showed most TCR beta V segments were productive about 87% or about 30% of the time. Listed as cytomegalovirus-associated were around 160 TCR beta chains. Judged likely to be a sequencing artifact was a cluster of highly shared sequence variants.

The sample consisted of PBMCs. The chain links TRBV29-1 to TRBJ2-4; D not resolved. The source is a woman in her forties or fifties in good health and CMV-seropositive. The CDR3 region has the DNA TGCAGCGTTGCTGCTAAGCTAGCCAAAAACATTCAGTACTTC. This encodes CSVAAKLAKNIQYF.